This T cell receptor beta chain was captured by sequencing in a study of T cell responses to AZD1222 COVID-19 vaccine. Overall study: Researchers grouped second doses given at about 4 or about 12 weeks into one pool.

In its sample, this clone was seen a few times. Its matching antigen is unknown. Study conclusions and caveats: The study reported that nearly half of spike-specific TCRs target unmutated variant regions. It was only five to seven AZD1222 recipients who were seropositive at baseline. A mostly white British donor set with more females was recruited, and clonal diversity was possibly underestimated.

The CDR3 totals 16 residues. Germline V gene sequence: CDR1 SGDLS, CDR2 YYNGEE. With 0 bases clipped from V and 5 bases from J, the junction kept 4 bases outside the gene matches. Clones were read by immunoSEQ multiplex PCR, and TCRdb kept only the in-frame ones, dropping some. The data contain 65,000 to 80,000 clones, roughly 87% of them singletons. Specimen: peripheral blood, collected on day 0 of AZD1222 vaccination. The chain combines TRBV9 with TRBJ1-5; TRBD1 agrees at 11 bases. This clonotype was obtained from an adult in good health. CDR3 sequence (DNA): TGTGCCAGCAGCGTAGGTGGACAGGGGGCGGATCAGCCCCAGCATTTT. It translates to CASSVGGQGADQPQHF.